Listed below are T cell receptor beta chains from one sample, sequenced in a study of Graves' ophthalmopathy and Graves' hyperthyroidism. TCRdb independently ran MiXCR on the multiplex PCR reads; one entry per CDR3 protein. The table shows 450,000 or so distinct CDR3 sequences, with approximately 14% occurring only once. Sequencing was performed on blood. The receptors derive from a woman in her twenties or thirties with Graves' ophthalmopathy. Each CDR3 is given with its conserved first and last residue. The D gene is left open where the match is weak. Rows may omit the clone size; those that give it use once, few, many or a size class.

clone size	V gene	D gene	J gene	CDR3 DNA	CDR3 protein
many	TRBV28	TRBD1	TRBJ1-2	TGTGCCAGCAGCACCGGGACAGCTTATGGCTACACCTTC	CASSTGTAYGYTF
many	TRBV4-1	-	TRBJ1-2	TGCGCCAGCAGCCAAATAGGGACTGAATATGGCTACACCTTC	CASSQIGTEYGYTF
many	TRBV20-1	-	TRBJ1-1	TGCAGTGCTGGGAGCGGGGGATCAGGTACTGAAGCTTTCTTT	CSAGSGGSGTEAFF
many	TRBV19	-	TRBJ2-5	TGTGCCAGTAGTATATCTCGAGGAGGGGCCGGGGCCCAGTACTTC	CASSISRGGAGAQYF
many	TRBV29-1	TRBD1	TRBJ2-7	TGCAGCGTTGGAGGGACAGGCGCTAAGAGCTCCTACGAGCAGTACTTC	CSVGGTGAKSSYEQYF
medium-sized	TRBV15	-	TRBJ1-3	TGTGCCACCAGCAGAGATGAGGAGACGGCTGGAAACACCATATATTTT	CATSRDEETAGNTIYF
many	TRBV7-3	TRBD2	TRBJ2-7	TGTGCCAGCAGCTTAATGGCTAGCGGGCCGAGCTCCTACGAGCAGTACTTC	CASSLMASGPSSYEQYF
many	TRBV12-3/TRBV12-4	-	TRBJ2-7	TGTGCCAGCAGTTTATTTCGGGAGTCAGACGAGCAGTACTTC	CASSLFRESDEQYF
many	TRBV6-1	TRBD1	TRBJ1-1	TGTGCCAGCAGTCCGACAGGGGCGAACACTGAAGCTTTCTTT	CASSPTGANTEAFF
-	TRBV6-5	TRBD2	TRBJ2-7	TGTGCCAGCAGTTACCGGTTGGGCGGGGGCTACGAGCAGTACTTC	CASSYRLGGGYEQYF
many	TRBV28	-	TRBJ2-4	TGTGCCAGCAGCTCCGAGGGGGCCAAAAACATTCAGTACTTC	CASSSEGAKNIQYF
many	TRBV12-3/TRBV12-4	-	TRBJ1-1	TGTGCCAGCAGTTTAGGGCGGGCGGCCAACACTGAAGCTTTCTTT	CASSLGRAANTEAFF
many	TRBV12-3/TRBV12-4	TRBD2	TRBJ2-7	TGTGCCAGCAGTTCCCTAGCGGGGGGACCTGGGGAGCAGTACTTC	CASSSLAGGPGEQYF
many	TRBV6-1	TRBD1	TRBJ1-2	TGTGCCAGCAGACGGAGACAGGGCCCCCGGGGTGGCTACACCTTC	CASRRRQGPRGGYTF
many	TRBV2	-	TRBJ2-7	TGTGCCAGCAGTGAAGCGGGTTGGGGAGAGCAGTACTTC	CASSEAGWGEQYF
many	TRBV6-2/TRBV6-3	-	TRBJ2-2	TGTGCCAGCAGCCCAGTGGACAAGGACACCGGGGAGCTGTTTTTT	CASSPVDKDTGELFF
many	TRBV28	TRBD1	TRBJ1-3	TGTGCCAGCACCCGACAGGGATCGGGAAACACCATATATTTT	CASTRQGSGNTIYF